This T cell receptor beta chain was retrieved from a study of OX40 agonist ivuxolimab in advanced cancers. Background on the study: Among those enrolled, mean age was 60 years (range roughly 23 to 79) and 75% to 90% were male. Findings of the study overall: Some nonresponders additionally presented with little normalized T-cell clonal expansion.

The CDR3 totals 18 residues. Germline V gene data show CDR1 as KGHSH and CDR2 as LQKENI. V lost 3 bases to trimming and J lost 4 bases; unmatched junction nucleotides: 15. Clones were sequenced by immunoSEQ multiplex PCR, and TCRdb holds only the in-frame ones, with some missing. Among 90,000 to 100,000 clones listed, around nine tenths were seen once. As regards this clone: The antigen is not known.

The rearrangement joins TRBV18 to TRBJ2-1; 7 nucleotides agree with TRBD2. This specimen consisted of CD4+ or CD8+ T cells sorted from blood, obtained in a trial of the OX40 agonist ivuxolimab. This receptor was identified in an adult with an advanced solid tumor such as melanoma, head and neck, liver or kidney cancer. CDR3 protein: CASSPYAGFGTIYNEQFF. In nucleotides, the CDR3 is TGTGCCAGCTCACCGTATGCTGGGTTCGGGACTATTTACAATGAGCAGTTCTTC.